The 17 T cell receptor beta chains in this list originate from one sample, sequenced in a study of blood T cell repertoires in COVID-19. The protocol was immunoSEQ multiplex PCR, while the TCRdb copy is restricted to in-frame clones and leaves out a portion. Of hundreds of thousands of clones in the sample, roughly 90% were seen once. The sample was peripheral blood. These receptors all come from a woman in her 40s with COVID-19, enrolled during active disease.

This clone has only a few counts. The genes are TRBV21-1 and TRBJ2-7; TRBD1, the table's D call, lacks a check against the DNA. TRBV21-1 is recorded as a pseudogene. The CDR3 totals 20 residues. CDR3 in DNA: TGTGCCAGCAGCACCACCTCACCGGACAGGGGGCTAGCGGGGTCCTACGAGCAGTACTTC. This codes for CASSTTSPDRGLAGSYEQYF.

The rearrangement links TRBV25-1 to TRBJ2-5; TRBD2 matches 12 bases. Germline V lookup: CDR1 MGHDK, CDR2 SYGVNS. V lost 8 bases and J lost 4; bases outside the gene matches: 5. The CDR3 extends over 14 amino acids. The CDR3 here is CASQRTSGVETQYF. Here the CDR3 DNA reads TGTGCCAGCCAGAGGACTAGCGGGGTAGAGACCCAGTACTTC.

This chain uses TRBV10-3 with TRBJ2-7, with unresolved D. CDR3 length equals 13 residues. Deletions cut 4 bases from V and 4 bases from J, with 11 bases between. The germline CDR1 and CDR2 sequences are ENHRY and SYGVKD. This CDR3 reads CAISAQVVYEQYF. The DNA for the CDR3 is TGTGCCATCAGTGCCCAGGTGGTGTACGAGCAGTACTTC.

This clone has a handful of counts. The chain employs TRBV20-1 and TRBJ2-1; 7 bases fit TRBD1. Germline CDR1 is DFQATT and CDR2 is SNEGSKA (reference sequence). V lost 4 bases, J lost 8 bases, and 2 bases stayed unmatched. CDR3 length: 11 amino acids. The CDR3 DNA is TGCAGTGCTATCGACAGGGATGAGCAGTTCTTC. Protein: CSAIDRDEQFF.

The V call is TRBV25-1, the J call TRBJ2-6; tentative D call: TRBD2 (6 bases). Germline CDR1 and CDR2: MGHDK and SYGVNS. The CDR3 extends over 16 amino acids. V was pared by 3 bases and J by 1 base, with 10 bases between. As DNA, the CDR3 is TGTGCCAGCAGTGATGGGGCGGGATCTGGGGCCAACGTCCTGACTTTC. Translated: CASSDGAGSGANVLTF.

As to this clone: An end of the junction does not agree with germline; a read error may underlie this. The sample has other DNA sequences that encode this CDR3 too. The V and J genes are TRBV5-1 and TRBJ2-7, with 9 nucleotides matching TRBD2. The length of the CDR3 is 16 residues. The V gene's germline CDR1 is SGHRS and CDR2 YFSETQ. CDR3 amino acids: CASSPSGRGGTNEQYF. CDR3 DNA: TGCGCCAGCAGCCCCTCAGGGCGGGGGGGCACCAACGAGCAGTATTTC.

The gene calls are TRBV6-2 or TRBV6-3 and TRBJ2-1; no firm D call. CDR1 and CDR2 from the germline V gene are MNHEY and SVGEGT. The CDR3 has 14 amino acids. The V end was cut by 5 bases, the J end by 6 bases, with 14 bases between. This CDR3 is CASSTPLGSNEQFF. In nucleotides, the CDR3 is TGTGCCAGCAGTACGCCCCTAGGTAGCAATGAGCAGTTCTTC.

The CDR3 DNA reads TGTGCCAGCAGAGGCAGGGGAGGGAATGAAAAACTGTTTTTT. Translated, it gives CASRGRGGNEKLFF. The chain has TRBV5-8 and TRBJ1-4, with D perhaps TRBD1 (6 bases). V was pared by 5 bases and J by 5 bases, with 13 bases between. Germline loops: CDR1 SGHTS, CDR2 YDEGEE. The CDR3 consists of 14 residues.

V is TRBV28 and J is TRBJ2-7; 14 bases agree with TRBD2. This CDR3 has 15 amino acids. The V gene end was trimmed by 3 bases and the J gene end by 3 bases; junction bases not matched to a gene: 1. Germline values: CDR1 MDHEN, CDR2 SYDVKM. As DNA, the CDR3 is TGTGCCAGCAGTTTGGGACTAGCGGGAGACTACGAGCAGTACTTC. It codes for CASSLGLAGDYEQYF. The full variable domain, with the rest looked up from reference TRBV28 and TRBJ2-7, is DVKVTQSSRYLVKRTGEKVFLECVQDMDHENMFWYRQDPGLGLRLIYFSYDVKMKEKGDIPEGYSVSREKKERFSLILESASTNQTSMYLCASSLGLAGDYEQYFGPGTRLTVT.

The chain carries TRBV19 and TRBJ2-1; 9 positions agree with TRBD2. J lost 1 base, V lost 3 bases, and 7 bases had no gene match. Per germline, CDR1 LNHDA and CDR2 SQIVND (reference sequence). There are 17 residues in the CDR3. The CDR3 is CASSMVAGVGSYNEQFF. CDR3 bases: TGTGCCAGTAGTATGGTAGCGGGGGTAGGATCCTACAATGAGCAGTTCTTC.

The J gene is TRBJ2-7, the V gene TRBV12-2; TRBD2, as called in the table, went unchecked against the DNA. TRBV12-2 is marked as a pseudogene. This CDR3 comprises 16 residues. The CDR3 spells CASRLARVAGDYEQYF. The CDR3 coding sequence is TGTGCAAGTCGCTTAGCGCGGGTAGCGGGAGACTACGAGCAGTACTTC.

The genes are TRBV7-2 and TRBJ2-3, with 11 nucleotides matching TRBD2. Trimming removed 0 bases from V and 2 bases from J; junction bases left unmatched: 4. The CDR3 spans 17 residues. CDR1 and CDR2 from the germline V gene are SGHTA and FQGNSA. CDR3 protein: CASSLARLAGTTDTQYF. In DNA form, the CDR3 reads TGTGCCAGCAGCTTAGCCAGACTAGCGGGGACCACAGATACGCAGTATTTT.

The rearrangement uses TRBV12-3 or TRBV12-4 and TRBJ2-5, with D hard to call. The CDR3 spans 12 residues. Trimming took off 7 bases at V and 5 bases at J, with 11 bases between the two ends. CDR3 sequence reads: CASTSSAETQYF. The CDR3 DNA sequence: TGTGCCAGCACCTCAAGTGCGGAGACCCAGTACTTC.

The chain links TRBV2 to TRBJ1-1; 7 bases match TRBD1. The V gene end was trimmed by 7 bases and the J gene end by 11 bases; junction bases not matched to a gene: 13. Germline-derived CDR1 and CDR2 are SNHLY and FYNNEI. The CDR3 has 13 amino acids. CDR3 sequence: CASNRQGGLGAFF. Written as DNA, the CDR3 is TGTGCCAGCAACCGACAGGGTGGCTTAGGGGCTTTCTTT.

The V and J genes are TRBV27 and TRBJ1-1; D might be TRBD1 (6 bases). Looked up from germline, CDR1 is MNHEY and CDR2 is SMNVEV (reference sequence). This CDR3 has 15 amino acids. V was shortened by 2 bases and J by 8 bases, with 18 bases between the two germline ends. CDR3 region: CASSLTQGWPREAFF. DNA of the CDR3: TGTGCCAGCAGTTTAACACAGGGATGGCCGAGGGAAGCTTTCTTT.

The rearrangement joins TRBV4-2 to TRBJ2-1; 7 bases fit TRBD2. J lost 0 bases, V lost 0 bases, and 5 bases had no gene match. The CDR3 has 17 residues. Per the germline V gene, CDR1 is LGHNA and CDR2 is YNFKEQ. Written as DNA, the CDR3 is TGTGCCAGCAGCCAAGAACCCGGGGGGAGCTCCTACAATGAGCAGTTCTTC. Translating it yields CASSQEPGGSSYNEQFF.

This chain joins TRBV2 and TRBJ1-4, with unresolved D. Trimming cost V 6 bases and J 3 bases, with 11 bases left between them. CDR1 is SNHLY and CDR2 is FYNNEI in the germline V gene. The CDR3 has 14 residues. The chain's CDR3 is CASSLGWANEKLFF. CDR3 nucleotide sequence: TGTGCCAGCAGCCTAGGCTGGGCTAATGAAAAACTGTTTTTT.